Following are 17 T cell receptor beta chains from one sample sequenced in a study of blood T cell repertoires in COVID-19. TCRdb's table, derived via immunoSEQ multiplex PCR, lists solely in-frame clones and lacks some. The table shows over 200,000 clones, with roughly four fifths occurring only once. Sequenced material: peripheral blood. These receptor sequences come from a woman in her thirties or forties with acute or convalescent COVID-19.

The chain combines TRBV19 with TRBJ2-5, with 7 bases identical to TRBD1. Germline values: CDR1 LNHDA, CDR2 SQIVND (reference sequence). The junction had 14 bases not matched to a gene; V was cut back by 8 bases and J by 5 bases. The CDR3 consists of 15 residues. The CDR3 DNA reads TGTGCCAGTTTTAAAACCGGGACAGAGGGGGAGACCCAGTACTTC. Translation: CASFKTGTEGETQYF.

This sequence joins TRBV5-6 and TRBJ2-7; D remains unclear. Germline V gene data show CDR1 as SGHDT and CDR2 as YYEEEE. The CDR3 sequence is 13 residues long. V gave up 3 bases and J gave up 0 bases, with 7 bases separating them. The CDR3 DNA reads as TGTGCCAGCAGCTATCACAGCTCCTACGAGCAGTACTTC. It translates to CASSYHSSYEQYF.

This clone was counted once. CDR3 residues: CASSLVFSGANVLTF. The CDR3 DNA sequence: TGTGCCAGCAGCTTAGTCTTCTCTGGGGCCAACGTCCTGACTTTC. This chain uses TRBV7-6 with TRBJ2-6, with D unclear. The CDR3 is 15 residues long. The V gene lost 1 base and the J gene lost 0 bases, with 4 bases spanning the gap. Germline V gives CDR1 SGHVS, CDR2 FNYEAQ.

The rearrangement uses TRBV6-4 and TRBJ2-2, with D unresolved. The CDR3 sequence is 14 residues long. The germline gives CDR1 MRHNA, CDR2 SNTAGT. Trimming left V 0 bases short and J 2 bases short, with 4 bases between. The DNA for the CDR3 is TGTGCCAGCAGTGACTCGTTAAACACCGGGGAGCTGTTTTTT. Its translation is CASSDSLNTGELFF.

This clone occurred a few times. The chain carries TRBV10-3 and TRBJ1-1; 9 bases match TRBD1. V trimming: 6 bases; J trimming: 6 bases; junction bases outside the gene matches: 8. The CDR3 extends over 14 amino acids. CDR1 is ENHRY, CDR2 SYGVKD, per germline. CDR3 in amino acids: CAISPTGGQAEAFF. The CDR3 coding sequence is TGTGCCATCAGCCCGACAGGGGGTCAGGCTGAAGCTTTCTTT.

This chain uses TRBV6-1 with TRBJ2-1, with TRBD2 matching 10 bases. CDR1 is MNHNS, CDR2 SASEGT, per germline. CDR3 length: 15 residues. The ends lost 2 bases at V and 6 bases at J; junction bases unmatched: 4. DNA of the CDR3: TGTGCCAGCAGTGAAAGCGGGGGGGCCGGCAATGAGCAGTTCTTC. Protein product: CASSESGGAGNEQFF.

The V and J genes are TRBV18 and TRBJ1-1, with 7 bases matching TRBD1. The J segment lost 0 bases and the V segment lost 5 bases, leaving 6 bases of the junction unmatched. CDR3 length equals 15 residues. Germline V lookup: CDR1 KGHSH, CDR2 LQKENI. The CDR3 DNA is TGTGCCAGCTCAGCGACTGACAGGGTGAACACTGAAGCTTTCTTT. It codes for CASSATDRVNTEAFF.

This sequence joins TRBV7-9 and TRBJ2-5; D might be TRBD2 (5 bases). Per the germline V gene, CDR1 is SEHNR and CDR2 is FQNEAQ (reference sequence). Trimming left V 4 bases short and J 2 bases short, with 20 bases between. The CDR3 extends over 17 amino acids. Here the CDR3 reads CASSSRTWWERQETQYF. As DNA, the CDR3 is TGTGCCAGCAGCTCCCGCACGTGGTGGGAGAGACAAGAGACCCAGTACTTC.

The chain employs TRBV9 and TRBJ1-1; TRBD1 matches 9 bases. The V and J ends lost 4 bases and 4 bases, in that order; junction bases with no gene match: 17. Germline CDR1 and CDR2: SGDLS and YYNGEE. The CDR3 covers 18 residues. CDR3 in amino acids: CASSLIVGTGRAGTEAFF. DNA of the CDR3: TGTGCCAGCAGCCTCATTGTAGGGACAGGGCGGGCGGGCACTGAAGCTTTCTTT.

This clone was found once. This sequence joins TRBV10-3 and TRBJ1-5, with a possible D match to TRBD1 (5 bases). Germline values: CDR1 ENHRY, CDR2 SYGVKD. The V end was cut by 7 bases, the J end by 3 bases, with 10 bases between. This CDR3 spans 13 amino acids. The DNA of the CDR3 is TGTGCCATCACACAGGAACTCAATCAGCCCCAGCATTTT. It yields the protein CAITQELNQPQHF.

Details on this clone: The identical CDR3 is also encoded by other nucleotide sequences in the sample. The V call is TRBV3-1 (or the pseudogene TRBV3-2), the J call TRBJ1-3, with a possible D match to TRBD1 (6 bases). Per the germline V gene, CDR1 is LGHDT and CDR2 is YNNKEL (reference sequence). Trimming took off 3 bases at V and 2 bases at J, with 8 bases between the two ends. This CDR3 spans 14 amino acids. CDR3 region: CASSQGAAGNTIYF. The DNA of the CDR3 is TGTGCCAGCAGCCAGGGGGCCGCTGGAAACACCATATATTTT.

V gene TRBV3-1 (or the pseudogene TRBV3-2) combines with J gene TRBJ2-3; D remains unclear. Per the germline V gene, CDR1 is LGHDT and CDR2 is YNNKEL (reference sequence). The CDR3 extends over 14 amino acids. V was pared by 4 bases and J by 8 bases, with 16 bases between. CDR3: CASSLKTAAGTQYF. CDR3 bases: TGTGCCAGCAGCCTTAAGACGGCGGCCGGTACGCAGTATTTT.

The CDR3 sequence is CASSSGLARYEQYF. The CDR3 DNA sequence: TGTGCCAGCAGTTCCGGACTGGCACGGTACGAGCAGTACTTC. The rearrangement joins TRBV27 to TRBJ2-7; weak D call: TRBD2 (5 bases). The V end lost 4 bases, the J end lost 4 bases, and 14 bases lay between the germline ends. There are 14 residues in the CDR3. CDR1 MNHEY and CDR2 SMNVEV come from the germline V gene (reference sequence).

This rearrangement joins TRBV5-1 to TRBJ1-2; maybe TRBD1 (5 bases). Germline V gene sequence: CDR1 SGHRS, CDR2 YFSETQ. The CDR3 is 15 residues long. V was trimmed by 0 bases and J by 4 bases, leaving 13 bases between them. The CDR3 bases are TGCGCCAGCAGCTTGGAAGGATTCGGGGGCTATGGCTACACCTTC. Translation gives CASSLEGFGGYGYTF.

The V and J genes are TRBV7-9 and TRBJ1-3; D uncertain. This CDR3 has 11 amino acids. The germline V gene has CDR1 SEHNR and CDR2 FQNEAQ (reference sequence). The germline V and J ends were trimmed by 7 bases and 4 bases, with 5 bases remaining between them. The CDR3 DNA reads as TGTGCCAGCACCCTAGGAAACACCATATATTTT. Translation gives CASTLGNTIYF.

In DNA form, the CDR3 reads TGTGCCAGTACTAGCGGGGCGGGGACCCAGTACTTC. Protein sequence: CASTSGAGTQYF. The chain carries TRBV3-1 (or the pseudogene TRBV3-2) and TRBJ2-5; 10 nucleotides align to TRBD2. V trimming: 9 bases; J trimming: 7 bases; junction bases outside the gene matches: 5. The CDR3 extends over 12 amino acids. Germline lookup yields CDR1 LGHDT and CDR2 YNNKEL (reference sequence).

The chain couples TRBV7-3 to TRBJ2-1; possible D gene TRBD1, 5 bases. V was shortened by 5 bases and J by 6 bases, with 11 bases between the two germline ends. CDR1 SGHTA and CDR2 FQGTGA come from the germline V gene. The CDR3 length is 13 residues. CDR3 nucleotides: TGTGCCAGCAGCGCGGACACTGCCAATGAGCAGTTCTTC. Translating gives CASSADTANEQFF.